These 19 T cell receptor beta chains came from one sample sequenced in a study of Tregs in tolerant kidney transplant recipients. Method: immunoSEQ multiplex PCR; TCRdb's copy keeps in-frame clones and lacks some. The sample lists roughly 66,000 clones; about nine tenths were seen once. The input for sequencing was CD8+ T cells from blood, taken before the transplant. These receptor sequences come from a human donor who received a combined kidney and bone marrow transplant.

The V call is TRBV28, the J call TRBJ1-4; possible D gene TRBD1, 5 bases. The germline gives CDR1 MDHEN, CDR2 SYDVKM. The ends were cut back, 10 bases at V and 7 bases at J, with 25 bases in the middle. The CDR3 sequence is 16 residues long. In nucleotides, the CDR3 is TGTGCCACCTACCGACGAGGGGAGGAGGGGTTTGAAAAACTGTTTTTT. It codes for CATYRRGEEGFEKLFF.

The rearrangement links TRBV7-7 to TRBJ1-4; maybe TRBD1 (6 bases). Germline CDR1 and CDR2: SSHAT and FNYEAQ (reference sequence). The CDR3 contains 16 residues. Trimming removed 0 bases at V and 8 bases at J, with 16 bases between. The DNA for the CDR3 is TGTGCCAGCAGCTTAGCGTGGGTAGGGAGGGGGGAAAAACTGTTTTTT. The encoded protein is CASSLAWVGRGEKLFF.

The chain employs TRBV21-1 and TRBJ1-5; the table gives TRBD1 as D, unverified against the DNA. TRBV21-1 represents a pseudogene. The CDR3 length is 15 residues. This chain's CDR3 is CASSKEDTTYQPQHF. In DNA, the CDR3 is TGTGCCAGCAGCAAAGAGGACACAACTTATCAGCCCCAGCATTTT.

This sequence joins TRBV14 and TRBJ2-1; 8 bases fit TRBD1. Trimming cost V 4 bases and J 0 bases; bases outside gene matches: 11. The CDR3 runs to 18 residues. Germline-derived CDR1 and CDR2 are SGHDN and FVKESK. CDR3 DNA: TGTGCCAGCAGCCCCCCCAGGGGGCTTGCCCGCTCCTACAATGAGCAGTTCTTC. This sequence encodes CASSPPRGLARSYNEQFF.

The chain joins TRBV5-1 to TRBJ2-3, with TRBD2 matching 9 bases. Trimming cost V 4 bases and J 14 bases; bases outside gene matches: 8. There are 12 residues in the CDR3. The germline V gene encodes CDR1 SGHRS and CDR2 YFSETQ. The CDR3 nucleotides read TGCGCCAGCAGCCCTACTAGCGGGCCGGGGTATTTT. Encoded protein: CASSPTSGPGYF.

The V gene is TRBV6-5, the J gene TRBJ2-7; D possibly corresponds to TRBD1 (5 bases). The CDR3 is made up of 12 amino acids. Germline CDR1 MNHEY, CDR2 SVGAGI. V lost 5 bases and J 6 bases, leaving 11 bases between the germline ends. The CDR3: CASSRDSIEQYF. The CDR3 DNA is TGTGCCAGCAGTAGAGACAGTATCGAGCAGTACTTC.

A few counts support this clone. The CDR3 DNA sequence: TGTGCCACCAGCAGAGATTCGGTTCGGGAGACCCAGTACTTC. This codes for CATSRDSVRETQYF. The chain has TRBV15 and TRBJ2-5; D is undetermined. The V end was cut by 0 bases, the J end by 5 bases, with 10 bases between. The CDR3 has 14 amino acids. From germline, CDR1 is LNHNV and CDR2 YYDKDF (reference sequence).

The gene calls are TRBV28 and TRBJ2-2; weak D call: TRBD2 (5 bases). The V end lost 5 bases, the J end lost 0 bases, and 10 bases lay between the germline ends. This CDR3 has 15 residues. Germline values: CDR1 MDHEN, CDR2 SYDVKM. The CDR3 coding sequence is TGTGCCAGCAGTGGACTGACTTCGAACACCGGGGAGCTGTTTTTT. Translated: CASSGLTSNTGELFF.

This rearrangement joins TRBV4-2 to TRBJ2-5, with TRBD2 identical over 8 bases. V shed 3 bases and J 2 bases; nucleotides not matched to a gene: 5. CDR3 size: 15 residues. Looked up from germline, CDR1 is LGHNA and CDR2 is YNFKEQ. This CDR3 reads CASSHGTSGQETQYF. CDR3 sequence (DNA): TGTGCCAGCAGCCATGGTACTAGCGGACAAGAGACCCAGTACTTC.

The chain is built from TRBV13 and TRBJ2-1; 7 positions match TRBD2. Per the germline V gene, CDR1 is PRHDT and CDR2 is FYEKMQ (reference sequence). With V trimmed by 0 bases and J by 0 bases, 5 bases remained unmatched. The CDR3 sequence is 17 residues long. CDR3 sequence reads: CASSLGLRGSSYNEQFF. DNA of the CDR3: TGTGCCAGCAGCTTAGGCTTGCGGGGGAGCTCCTACAATGAGCAGTTCTTC.

This clone came up many times. The chain recombines TRBV5-8 with TRBJ1-1; 8 positions agree with TRBD1. Germline V gene lookup returns CDR1 SGHTS and CDR2 YDEGEE. Trimming cost V 1 base and J 7 bases; bases outside gene matches: 9. The CDR3 is 15 residues long. The CDR3 sequence is CASSLRPIGQGEAFF. CDR3 sequence (DNA): TGTGCCAGCAGCTTGAGACCTATAGGACAGGGTGAAGCTTTCTTT.

The sample holds one count of this clone. The V gene is TRBV7-8, the J gene TRBJ2-3; 9 positions agree with TRBD1. Germline V gene data show CDR1 as SGHVS and CDR2 as FQNEAQ. V gave up 4 bases and J gave up 3 bases; unmatched junction bases: 2. The CDR3 sequence is 14 residues long. The CDR3 sequence is CASSWDRETDTQYF. CDR3 bases: TGTGCCAGCAGCTGGGACAGGGAGACAGATACGCAGTATTTT.

The chain couples TRBV4-1 to TRBJ2-2; 8 bases agree with TRBD1. Germline V gives CDR1 MGHRA, CDR2 YSYEKL. The CDR3 consists of 14 residues. V shed 8 bases, J shed 7 bases, and the junction held 9 bases outside the gene matches. Written as DNA, the CDR3 is TGCGCCAGCGGATCCCAGGGGGCGGTCGGGGAGCTGTTTTTT. Its translation: CASGSQGAVGELFF.

The count of this clone is one. The J gene is TRBJ1-4, the V gene TRBV9; 9 bases fit TRBD1. Germline V gene sequence: CDR1 SGDLS, CDR2 YYNGEE. Trimming removed 4 bases from V and 8 bases from J; junction bases left unmatched: 9. This CDR3 spans 15 amino acids. The CDR3 DNA is TGTGCCAGCAGCCAGGGGACAGGGCCGAGGGAAAAACTGTTTTTT. It specifies CASSQGTGPREKLFF.

The chain links TRBV7-9 to TRBJ1-1, with 8 nucleotides matching TRBD1. Germline CDR1 SEHNR, CDR2 FQNEAQ (reference sequence). The CDR3 is 15 amino acids. V trimming: 4 bases; J trimming: 1 base; junction bases outside the gene matches: 5. The CDR3 DNA sequence: TGTGCCAGCAGCTACGGACAGGGTGGGAACACTGAAGCTTTCTTT. Amino acid sequence: CASSYGQGGNTEAFF.

The J gene is TRBJ1-2, the V gene TRBV28; 9 bases map to TRBD1. V was clipped by 5 bases and J by 4 bases; unmatched bases: 2. The CDR3 is made up of 13 amino acids. CDR1 is MDHEN and CDR2 is SYDVKM in the germline V gene. The CDR3 sequence: CASSGQGSYGYTF. CDR3 DNA: TGTGCCAGCAGTGGACAGGGGTCCTATGGCTACACCTTC.

Of note for this clone: At one end the junction does not follow the germline gene, possibly because of a read error. The CDR3 coding sequence is TGTGCCAGCAGTTTGTCCTATAATTCCCCCCTCCACTTT. Translation gives CASSLSYNSPLHF. The J gene is TRBJ1-6, the V gene TRBV27, with unresolved D. The germline V gene encodes CDR1 MNHEY and CDR2 SMNVEV (reference sequence). The CDR3 has 13 residues.

The chain joins TRBV7-6 to TRBJ2-1; 12 nucleotides agree with TRBD2. The CDR3 is 16 residues long. The trim removed 5 bases at V and 1 base at J, leaving 3 bases unmatched. CDR1 and CDR2 (germline): SGHVS, FNYEAQ. The CDR3 coding sequence is TGTGCCAGCAGCCGGACTAGCGGGGCGTCCTACAATGAGCAGTTCTTC. This translates into CASSRTSGASYNEQFF.

The CDR3 region has the DNA TGTGCCAGCAGCGTAGCGGTGGAAGCGGGGGGAACCGAGCAGTACTTC. It codes for CASSVAVEAGGTEQYF. The chain recombines TRBV9 with TRBJ2-7; TRBD2 agrees at 9 bases. Trimming removed 0 bases from V and 6 bases from J; junction bases left unmatched: 10. This CDR3 is built from 16 residues. Germline CDR1 and CDR2: SGDLS and YYNGEE.